This TCR beta chain was sequenced during a study of T-cell reconstitution after alpha-beta-depleted transplantation in children listed by TCRdb under 2016. Study-wide context: T-cell immune reconstitution after TCRalphabeta/CD19-depleted allogeneic hematopoietic cell transplantation in children was quantitatively tracked in the study by means of TCR repertoire profiling. Paper-wide results and their limitations: About two months after transplant, the apparently early recovery of alphabetaT-cell counts reportedly depended on just several hundred clones that had expanded rapidly and came from non-depleted graft cells. In some patients, the high TCRbeta diversity seen at day 60 was put down to recipient T cells and intrathymic progenitors that had survived conditioning. Hyperexpanded clone frequencies declined over subsequent months; after one year, T-cell counts and TCRbeta diversity were mostly attributed to newly produced T cells.

The germline V gene supplies CDR1 SNHLY and CDR2 FYNNEI. The CDR3 starts with the cysteine, ends with the phenylalanine, and has 12 residues. Only the CDR3 region is kept as DNA, spanning 36 bases read in frame from base 1. The germline ends are 7 bases apart after V is trimmed by 7 bases and J by 3 bases. This clonotype was detected many times. Its binding antigen is unknown. Per-nucleotide qualities are absent, and no much larger clonotype sits a single base away. The library was built by means of PCR. The sequencing machine was an Illumina HiSeq 2500. TCR library preparation used molecular barcoding, with unique molecular identifiers applied to normalize quantification of the TCRbeta repertoire. TCRdb's own reprocessing of the public reads used fastp at Q25 and MiXCR and kept productive beta chains. One record per CDR3 amino acid sequence lists the most common genes and DNA. This sample lists 280,000 or so distinct CDR3 sequences; 9.5% to 13% were detected once. The ten largest clones add up to about a quarter of the sample.

Per the publication, the treatment or condition label means: allogeneic hematopoietic cell transplantation with graft depleted of TCRalphabeta T cells and CD19 B cells. The children who served as transplant recipients had been given grafts of TCRalphabeta/CD19-depleted allogeneic hematopoietic cells. The sequence was obtained from a male patient between 2 and 15 years old who had a stem cell transplant for chronic granulomatous disease, so the T cells may come from the graft donor. This chain is built from TRBV2 and TRBJ1-5; no confident D gene assignment can be made. This specimen consisted of peripheral blood, obtained 180 days after TCRalphabeta/CD19-depleted stem cell transplant. For the CDR3, the sequence is CASKETNQPQHF. The nucleotide sequence is TGTGCCAGCAAGGAGACCAATCAGCCCCAGCATTTT.